The present entry profiles one TCR beta chain with its context. The data are from a study of blood T cell repertoires in COVID-19. Study information: Sample material is recorded as cDNA or gDNA derived from T cells, B-cell-depleted T cells, or PBMCs.

Produced via immunoSEQ multiplex PCR; TCRdb's table is partial and in-frame only. The sample carries 250,000 to 350,000 clones, 88% recorded once. Individuals drawn from around 25 US areas were about 18 to 100 years old. In germline, CDR1 is SGHRS, CDR2 YFSETQ. The V and J ends lost 3 bases and 5 bases respectively, with 13 bases between them. This CDR3 has 14 amino acids. The specimen was PBMCs or T cells enriched from blood (not recorded which). This clonotype was obtained from a woman aged 50 to 65 who had recovered from COVID-19. V gene TRBV5-1 combines with J gene TRBJ2-3; D is unresolved. The CDR3, as DNA: TGCGCCAGCAGCTCCACCCGGCAGGTAGATACGCAGTATTTT. Its protein product is CASSSTRQVDTQYF.